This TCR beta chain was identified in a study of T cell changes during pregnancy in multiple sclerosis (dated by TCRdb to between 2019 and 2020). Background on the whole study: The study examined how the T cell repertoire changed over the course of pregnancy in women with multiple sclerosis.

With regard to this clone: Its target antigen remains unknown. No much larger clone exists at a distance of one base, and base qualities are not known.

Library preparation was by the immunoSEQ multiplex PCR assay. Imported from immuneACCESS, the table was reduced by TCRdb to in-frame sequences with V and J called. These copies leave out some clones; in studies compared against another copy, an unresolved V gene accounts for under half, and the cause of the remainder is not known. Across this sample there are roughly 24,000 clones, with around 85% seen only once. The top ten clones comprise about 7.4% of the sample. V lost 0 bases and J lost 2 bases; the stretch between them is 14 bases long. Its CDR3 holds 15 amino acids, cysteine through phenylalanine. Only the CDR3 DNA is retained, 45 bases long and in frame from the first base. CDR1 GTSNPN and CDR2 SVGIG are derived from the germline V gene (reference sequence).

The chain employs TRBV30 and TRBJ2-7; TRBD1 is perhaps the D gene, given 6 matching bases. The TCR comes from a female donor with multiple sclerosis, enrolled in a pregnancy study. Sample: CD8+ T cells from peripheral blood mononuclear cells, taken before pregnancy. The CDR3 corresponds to CAWSVPGQGTYEQYF. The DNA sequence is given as TGTGCCTGGAGTGTACCGGGGCAGGGGACCTACGAGCAGTACTTC. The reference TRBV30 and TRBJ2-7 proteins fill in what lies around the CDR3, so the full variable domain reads SQTIHQWPATLVQPVGSPLSLECTVEGTSNPNLYWYRQAAGRGLQLLFYSVGIGQISSEVPQNLSASRPQDRQFILSSKKLLLSDSGFYLCAWSVPGQGTYEQYFGPGTRLTVT.